The 13 T cell receptor beta chains below were found in one sample sequenced in a study of cytomegalovirus exposure and HLA in healthy donors. TCRdb keeps only in-frame clones here, not all; method: immunoSEQ multiplex PCR. This repertoire shows under 100,000 clones, 96% found once; its top ten account for around 0.78%. Specimen: PBMCs. These receptors came from a man between 18 and 35 years old in good health and CMV-seronegative.

This chain joins TRBV18 and TRBJ2-2, with D unresolved. V lost 3 bases and J 0 bases, leaving 14 bases between the germline ends. The CDR3 has 17 amino acids. Looked up from germline, CDR1 is KGHSH and CDR2 is LQKENI. CDR3 bases: TGTGCCAGCTCACCTGGTAGAACCCGAGCGAACACCGGGGAGCTGTTTTTT. It is translated as CASSPGRTRANTGELFF.

This sequence joins TRBV30 and TRBJ1-4; D is unclear. Germline V gives CDR1 GTSNPN, CDR2 SVGIG (reference sequence). CDR3 size: 12 residues. The ends were cut back, 1 base at V and 8 bases at J, with 8 bases in the middle. CDR3 amino acids: CAWSGPGEKLFF. The CDR3 DNA follows: TGTGCCTGGAGTGGGCCGGGGGAAAAACTGTTTTTT.

This clone is a singleton in its sample. This sequence joins TRBV9 and TRBJ1-1; TRBD1 aligns across 8 bases. The junction had 3 bases not matched to a gene; V was cut back by 4 bases and J by 1 base. Germline CDR1 SGDLS, CDR2 YYNGEE. The CDR3 consists of 14 residues. The CDR3 DNA sequence: TGTGCCAGCAGCCCCGGGACAGGGAACACTGAAGCTTTCTTT. It encodes CASSPGTGNTEAFF. Variable domain in full (rest from reference TRBV9 and TRBJ1-1): DSGVTQTPKHLITATGQRVTLRCSPRSGDLSVYWYQQSLDQGLQFLIQYYNGEERAKGNILERFSAQQFPDLHSELNLSSLELGDSALYFCASSPGTGNTEAFFGQGTRLTVV.

This sequence joins TRBV18 and TRBJ2-7; a weak D match, TRBD1 (6 bases). In germline, CDR1 is KGHSH, CDR2 LQKENI. The V gene lost 3 bases and the J gene lost 4 bases, with 10 bases spanning the gap. This CDR3 contains 13 residues. DNA for the CDR3: TGTGCCAGCTCACCGGTGGACAGATACGAGCAGTACGTC. Translated, it gives CASSPVDRYEQYV.

The rearrangement uses TRBV5-4 and TRBJ1-4; tentatively, D is TRBD1 (6 bases). Germline CDR1 and CDR2: SGHNT and YYREEE (reference sequence). Trimming removed 4 bases at V and 0 bases at J, with 10 bases between. The CDR3 extends over 15 amino acids. CDR3 DNA: TGTGCCAGCAGCCGACAGGAGTCAACTAATGAAAAACTGTTTTTT. Translated, it gives CASSRQESTNEKLFF.

The gene calls are TRBV19 and TRBJ2-7, with 7 bases lining up with TRBD2. Germline values: CDR1 LNHDA, CDR2 SQIVND (reference sequence). The CDR3 sequence is 13 residues long. J was trimmed by 6 bases and V by 2 bases; bases with no gene match: 4. CDR3 DNA: TGTGCCAGTAGTATATCAAGCGGGGTCGAGCAGTACTTC. Residues: CASSISSGVEQYF.

J is TRBJ2-3 and V is TRBV11-3; 8 nucleotides agree with TRBD1. Germline CDR1 SGHNT, CDR2 YENEEA. The V gene end was trimmed by 5 bases and the J gene end by 8 bases; junction bases not matched to a gene: 9. CDR3 size: 14 residues. CDR3 bases: TGTGCCAGCAGCCCCGGACAGGGTGGAGGTACGCAGTATTTT. Translated: CASSPGQGGGTQYF.

This chain connects TRBV19 to TRBJ1-1; D not resolved. Trimming took 8 bases from V and 3 from J, leaving 16 bases between them. The CDR3 extends over 14 amino acids. The germline V gene has CDR1 LNHDA and CDR2 SQIVND (reference sequence). CDR3 sequence reads: CASAMGPSDTEAFF. DNA of the CDR3: TGTGCCAGTGCTATGGGCCCATCCGACACTGAAGCTTTCTTT.

This chain joins TRBV29-1 and TRBJ1-1; D is uncertain. Trimming shortened V by 6 bases and J by 1 base, and 12 bases separated the two germline ends. This CDR3 region has 13 residues. CDR1 SQVTM and CDR2 ANQGSEA come from the germline V gene. The CDR3 nucleotides read TGCAGCGTCAACAAAGAAGAGAACACTGAAGCTTTCTTT. Residues: CSVNKEENTEAFF.

The chain joins TRBV4-1 to TRBJ2-2; the D gene is possibly TRBD1 (6 bases). V lost 5 bases to trimming and J lost 3 bases, with 13 bases between them. Germline loops: CDR1 MGHRA, CDR2 YSYEKL. The CDR3 runs to 15 residues. This CDR3 reads CASSFRDTYTGELFF. CDR3 in DNA: TGCGCCAGCAGCTTCAGGGACACCTACACCGGGGAGCTGTTTTTT.

The CDR3, as DNA: TGTGCCACCCTAAGCGGGGGGTTGGGCACAGATACGCAGTATTTT. Its translation: CATLSGGLGTDTQYF. The V and J genes are TRBV6-1 and TRBJ2-3; TRBD2 agrees at 9 bases. Germline CDR1 reads MNHNS; CDR2 reads SASEGT. The CDR3 sequence is 15 residues long. The junction had 9 bases not matched to a gene; V was cut back by 10 bases and J by 1 base.

This sequence joins TRBV19 and TRBJ2-7; TRBD1 is a possible D gene (6 bases). CDR1 and CDR2 (germline): LNHDA, SQIVND (reference sequence). Trimming stripped 5 bases from V and 6 bases from J, with 14 bases between. This CDR3 comprises 13 residues. The CDR3 DNA reads as TGTGCCAGTAGTCTCCAGGGGATTGGCGAGCAGTACTTC. Translation: CASSLQGIGEQYF.

CDR3 protein: CASSFPSPGQGAGEQFF. In DNA form, the CDR3 reads TGTGCCAGCAGTTTTCCCAGCCCGGGACAGGGGGCGGGTGAGCAGTTCTTC. V usage is TRBV28 and J usage is TRBJ2-1; TRBD1 matches 12 bases. V lost 3 bases to trimming and J lost 9 bases; unmatched junction nucleotides: 12. The CDR3 runs to 17 residues. Germline V gene data show CDR1 as MDHEN and CDR2 as SYDVKM.